The present entry profiles one T cell receptor (beta chain) with its context. Unmatched junction bases numbered 9, after V lost 5 bases and J lost 10 bases. Germline V gene lookup returns CDR1 SGHVS and CDR2 FQNEAQ. This CDR3 spans 13 amino acids. This record belongs to a study of shared clonotypes between healthy human individuals. All donors qualified as healthy HIV-negative adults and had experienced no recent acute infections or vaccinations. Assay used: immunoSEQ multiplex PCR; TCRdb lists only in-frame clones, some missing. The table has around 1.1 million clones, 78% seen once. The V and J genes are TRBV7-8 and TRBJ1-2; 8 nucleotides align to TRBD1. The sequenced sample was memory CD4+ T cells from PBMCs. Subset denoted: CD45RA-negative fraction. The TCR sequence derives from a man younger than 35 in good health. Some clones in this sample may be carry-over from other donors' samples. CDR3 nucleotide sequence: TGTGCCAGCAGCCGGGACAGGTCGCAGGACTACACCTTC. This encodes CASSRDRSQDYTF.